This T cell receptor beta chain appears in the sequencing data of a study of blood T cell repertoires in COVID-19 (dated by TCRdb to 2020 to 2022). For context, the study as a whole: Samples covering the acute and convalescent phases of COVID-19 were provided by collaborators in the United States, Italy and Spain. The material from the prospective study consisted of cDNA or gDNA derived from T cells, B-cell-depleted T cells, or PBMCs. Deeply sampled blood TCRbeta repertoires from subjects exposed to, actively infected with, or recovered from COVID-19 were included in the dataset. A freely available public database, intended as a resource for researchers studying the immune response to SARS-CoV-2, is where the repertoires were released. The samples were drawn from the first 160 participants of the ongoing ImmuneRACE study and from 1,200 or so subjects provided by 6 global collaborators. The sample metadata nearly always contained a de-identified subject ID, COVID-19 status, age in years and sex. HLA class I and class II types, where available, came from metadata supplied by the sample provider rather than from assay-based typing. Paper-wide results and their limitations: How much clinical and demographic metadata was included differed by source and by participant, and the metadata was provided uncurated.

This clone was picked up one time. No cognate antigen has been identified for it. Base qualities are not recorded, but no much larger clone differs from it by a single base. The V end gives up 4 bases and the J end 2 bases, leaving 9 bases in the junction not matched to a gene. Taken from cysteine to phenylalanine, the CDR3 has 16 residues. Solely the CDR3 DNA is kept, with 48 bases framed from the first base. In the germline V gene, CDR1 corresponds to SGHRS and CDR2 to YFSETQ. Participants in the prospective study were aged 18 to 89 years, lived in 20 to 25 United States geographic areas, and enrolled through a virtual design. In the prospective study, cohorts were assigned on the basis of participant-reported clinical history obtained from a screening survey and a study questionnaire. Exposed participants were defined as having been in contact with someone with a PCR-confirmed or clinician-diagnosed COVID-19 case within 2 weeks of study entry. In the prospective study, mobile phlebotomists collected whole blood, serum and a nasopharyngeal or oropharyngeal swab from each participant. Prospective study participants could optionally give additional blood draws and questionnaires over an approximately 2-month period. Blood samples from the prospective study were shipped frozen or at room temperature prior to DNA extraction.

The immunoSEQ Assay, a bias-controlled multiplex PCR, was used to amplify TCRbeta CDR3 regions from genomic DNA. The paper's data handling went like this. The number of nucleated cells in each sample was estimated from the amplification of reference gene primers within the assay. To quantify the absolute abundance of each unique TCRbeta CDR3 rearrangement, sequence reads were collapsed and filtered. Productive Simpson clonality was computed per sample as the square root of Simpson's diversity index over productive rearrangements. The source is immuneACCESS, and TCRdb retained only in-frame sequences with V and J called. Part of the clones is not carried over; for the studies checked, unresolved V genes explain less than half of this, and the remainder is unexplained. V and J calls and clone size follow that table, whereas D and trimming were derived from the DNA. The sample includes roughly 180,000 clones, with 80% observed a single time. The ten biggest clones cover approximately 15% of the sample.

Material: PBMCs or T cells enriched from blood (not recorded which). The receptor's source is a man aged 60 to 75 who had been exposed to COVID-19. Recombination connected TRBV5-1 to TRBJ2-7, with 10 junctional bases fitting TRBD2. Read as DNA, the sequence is TGCGCCAGCAGCCTAAGCGGACTAGCGGCCCCCTACGAGCAGTACTTC. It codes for CASSLSGLAAPYEQYF.